Below are 25 T cell receptor beta chains sequenced from a single sample in a study of long-term antiretroviral therapy in people with HIV. immunoSEQ v3.0 was run at survey level. The method was immunoSEQ multiplex PCR; TCRdb's version includes in-frame clones alone and lacks a portion of them. The sample contains tens of thousands of clones, about 86% of which appear only once. The input for sequencing was unsorted PBMCs, taken 0.8 years after starting antiretroviral therapy. These receptors all stem from a woman between 18 and 29 years old with HIV.

For the CDR3, the DNA is TGTGCCAGCAGCCAGGGGGGGGCGACAGATACGCAGTATTTT. It codes for CASSQGGATDTQYF. The V call is TRBV11-2, the J call TRBJ2-3; D tentatively fits TRBD1 or TRBD2 (7 bases each). This CDR3 contains 14 residues. Trimming cost V 5 bases and J 3 bases, with 12 bases left between them. In germline, CDR1 is SGHAT, CDR2 FQNNGV.

The rearrangement links TRBV9 to TRBJ1-5; 9 bases match TRBD1. In germline, CDR1 is SGDLS, CDR2 YYNGEE. The CDR3 totals 14 residues. V was clipped by 4 bases and J by 13 bases; unmatched bases: 12. This CDR3 reads CASSLTGTGKGQHF. The CDR3 DNA reads as TGTGCCAGCAGCCTCACCGGGACAGGGAAGGGGCAGCATTTT.

V and J are TRBV5-1 and TRBJ2-7; 12 nucleotides agree with TRBD2. J was trimmed by 2 bases and V by 3 bases; bases with no gene match: 6. The CDR3 consists of 16 residues. CDR1 SGHRS and CDR2 YFSETQ come from the germline V gene. CDR3 coding DNA: TGCGCCAGCAGCTCTAATCTAGCGGGAGGGCCCTACGAGCAGTACTTC. Its translation: CASSSNLAGGPYEQYF.

In regard to this clone: Other DNA sequences in this sample translate to the same CDR3. The gene calls are TRBV6-1 and TRBJ2-7, with 8 bases aligning to TRBD1. The V gene end was trimmed by 0 bases and the J gene end by 3 bases; junction bases not matched to a gene: 4. Germline CDR1 and CDR2: MNHNS and SASEGT. The CDR3 has 15 residues. The CDR3: CASSEARDRSYEQYF. The CDR3 region has the DNA TGTGCCAGCAGTGAAGCGCGGGACAGGAGCTACGAGCAGTACTTC.

The chain links TRBV6-4 to TRBJ2-1; 9 nucleotides agree with TRBD1. The CDR3 is made up of 16 amino acids. V shed 5 bases, J shed 6 bases, and the junction held 11 bases outside the gene matches. The germline V gene encodes CDR1 MRHNA and CDR2 SNTAGT. The CDR3 bases are TGTGCCAGCAGTCGCTCGGGACAGGGAGTCTTCAATGAGCAGTTCTTC. This gives the protein CASSRSGQGVFNEQFF.

The V call is TRBV7-6, the J call TRBJ2-1; 14 nucleotides line up with TRBD2. This CDR3 has 19 amino acids. The V and J ends lost 5 bases and 0 bases, in that order; junction bases with no gene match: 9. The V gene's germline CDR1 is SGHVS and CDR2 FNYEAQ. The CDR3 DNA is TGTGCCAGCAGCCATACACCCGGGACTAGCGGGAGCTCCTACAATGAGCAGTTCTTC. It translates to CASSHTPGTSGSSYNEQFF. The full variable domain, rest sourced from reference TRBV7-6 and TRBJ2-1, is GAGVSQSPRYKVTKRGQDVALRCDPISGHVSLYWYRQALGQGPEFLTYFNYEAQQDKSGLPNDRFSAERPEGSISTLTIQRTEQRDSAMYRCASSHTPGTSGSSYNEQFFGPGTRLTVL.

The chain is built from TRBV30 and TRBJ2-7, with a tentative D call TRBD2 (5 bases). Germline V gene sequence: CDR1 GTSNPN, CDR2 SVGIG (reference sequence). The CDR3 consists of 13 residues. V lost 0 bases and J lost 6, with 12 bases in between. Here the CDR3 DNA reads TGTGCCTGGAGTGTACGAGGGTTTAGCGAGCAGTACTTC. Its translation: CAWSVRGFSEQYF.

The chain combines TRBV9 with TRBJ1-2; 12 nucleotides align to TRBD1. The CDR3 length is 16 residues. V shed 6 bases, J shed 8 bases, and the junction held 14 bases outside the gene matches. CDR1 and CDR2 from the germline V gene are SGDLS and YYNGEE. This CDR3 is CASTISPGQGAGGYTF. CDR3 coding DNA: TGTGCCAGCACCATTTCCCCGGGACAGGGGGCGGGAGGCTACACCTTC.

The V and J genes are TRBV7-2 and TRBJ2-5; D gene ambiguous. The CDR3 is 13 amino acids. Germline CDR1 SGHTA, CDR2 FQGNSA. V was clipped by 1 base and J by 2 bases, with 5 bases between them. The CDR3 coding sequence is TGTGCCAGCAGCTTAGGGGGTCAAGAGACCCAGTACTTC. This sequence encodes CASSLGGQETQYF.

The DNA of the CDR3 is TGTGCCAGCAACCCTGAGGGGTTTCAGCCCCAGCATTTT. It translates to CASNPEGFQPQHF. The chain employs TRBV28 and TRBJ1-5; D is perhaps TRBD1 (5 bases). There are 13 residues in the CDR3. V was pared by 7 bases and J by 6 bases, with 13 bases between. The V gene's germline CDR1 is MDHEN and CDR2 SYDVKM.

This rearrangement joins TRBV7-2 to TRBJ2-3, with D possibly being TRBD2 (6 bases). CDR1 and CDR2 from the germline V gene are SGHTA and FQGNSA. V was cut by 5 bases and J by 2 bases, with 11 bases left in between. The CDR3 consists of 14 residues. CDR3 amino acids: CASSRGRDTDTQYF. The DNA of the CDR3 is TGTGCCAGCAGCCGTGGGCGGGACACAGATACGCAGTATTTT.

The chain is built from TRBV6-5 and TRBJ2-7, with D possibly matching TRBD2 (5 bases). Germline CDR1 reads MNHEY; CDR2 reads SVGAGI. Trimming stripped 7 bases from V and 4 bases from J, with 17 bases between. CDR3 size: 14 residues. The CDR3 coding sequence is TGTGCCAGCACCCCGGCGGGTGCCCTTTACGAGCAGTACTTC. It yields the protein CASTPAGALYEQYF.

The chain employs TRBV5-4 and TRBJ2-1; TRBD2 aligns across 14 bases. Germline CDR1 reads SGHNT; CDR2 reads YYREEE (reference sequence). With V trimmed by 4 bases and J by 5 bases, 5 bases remained unmatched. The CDR3 spans 16 residues. Written as DNA, the CDR3 is TGTGCCAGCAGCCCGGGACTAGCGGGAGTCGACAATGAGCAGTTCTTC. Protein sequence: CASSPGLAGVDNEQFF.

The J gene is TRBJ2-1, the V gene TRBV19; D may be TRBD1 (7 bases). Trimming pared 8 bases from V and 8 bases from J, leaving 19 bases between. Germline lookup yields CDR1 LNHDA and CDR2 SQIVND (reference sequence). The CDR3 extends over 14 amino acids. CDR3: CASLSTGTDDEQFF. The CDR3 region has the DNA TGTGCCAGTTTATCGACAGGGACTGACGATGAGCAGTTCTTC.

The genes are TRBV5-4 and TRBJ2-7; 9 bases align to TRBD1. There are 15 residues in the CDR3. Germline V gene lookup returns CDR1 SGHNT and CDR2 YYREEE (reference sequence). V gave up 4 bases and J gave up 6 bases; unmatched junction bases: 11. Here the CDR3 DNA reads TGTGCCAGCAGCAGGTCACTGACAGGGGGATTCGAGCAGTACTTC. Translating it yields CASSRSLTGGFEQYF.

The CDR3 spells CASSVDLGGITDTQYF. The CDR3 DNA sequence: TGTGCCAGCAGCGTAGACCTGGGGGGAATCACAGATACGCAGTATTTT. The chain has TRBV9 and TRBJ2-3, with a weak D call TRBD2 (6 bases). From germline, CDR1 is SGDLS and CDR2 YYNGEE. CDR3 length equals 16 residues. The germline V and J ends were trimmed by 0 bases and 2 bases, with 13 bases remaining between them.

The J gene is TRBJ2-7, the V gene TRBV5-1, with a tentative D call TRBD2 (7 bases). CDR3 length: 13 residues. Trimming stripped 0 bases from V and 6 bases from J, with 10 bases between. Germline CDR1 SGHRS, CDR2 YFSETQ. CDR3 amino acids: CASSLERGGEQYF. CDR3 nucleotide sequence: TGCGCCAGCAGCTTGGAGAGGGGGGGCGAGCAGTACTTC.

The CDR3 bases are TGTGCCAGCAGTGAAGCGCCAGATTCACCCCTCCACTTT. It codes for CASSEAPDSPLHF. The V gene is TRBV6-1, the J gene TRBJ1-6; no definite D call. The germline V gene encodes CDR1 MNHNS and CDR2 SASEGT. V shed 0 bases and J shed 8 bases, with 5 bases lying between them. CDR3 length equals 13 residues.

The chain's CDR3 is CASSLTPSSYNEQFF. The CDR3 DNA sequence: TGTGCCAGCAGTTTAACACCGAGCTCCTACAATGAGCAGTTCTTC. This sequence joins TRBV28 and TRBJ2-1; D call uncertain. The length of the CDR3 is 15 residues. The V end was cut by 2 bases, the J end by 0 bases, with 8 bases between. Germline CDR1 reads MDHEN; CDR2 reads SYDVKM. The whole variable domain, remainder taken from reference TRBV28 and TRBJ2-1, is DVKVTQSSRYLVKRTGEKVFLECVQDMDHENMFWYRQDPGLGLRLIYFSYDVKMKEKGDIPEGYSVSREKKERFSLILESASTNQTSMYLCASSLTPSSYNEQFFGPGTRLTVL.

V usage is TRBV27 and J usage is TRBJ2-7; the match to TRBD1 covers 7 bases. CDR1 and CDR2 from the germline V gene are MNHEY and SMNVEV (reference sequence). Trimming at V came to 5 bases and at J to 5 bases, leaving 18 bases not matched to a gene. CDR3 length equals 17 residues. For the CDR3, the DNA is TGTGCCAGCAGTCCGTTCGCCCTCGGACAGGATCGTCACGAGCAGTACTTC. It codes for CASSPFALGQDRHEQYF.

The rearrangement joins TRBV7-6 to TRBJ2-1; 10 bases map to TRBD2. V lost 5 bases and J lost 2; bases outside the gene matches: 6. The CDR3 length is 16 residues. Germline loops: CDR1 SGHVS, CDR2 FNYEAQ. In DNA form, the CDR3 reads TGTGCCAGCAGCACGATTAGCGGGGGGACCTACAATGAGCAGTTCTTC. As protein: CASSTISGGTYNEQFF.

The J gene is TRBJ2-7, the V gene TRBV7-9; 7 nucleotides match TRBD1. This CDR3 contains 13 residues. Germline assignment: CDR1 SEHNR and CDR2 FQNEAQ (reference sequence). V shed 3 bases, J shed 5 bases, and the junction held 4 bases outside the gene matches. As DNA, the CDR3 is TGTGCCAGCAGCTTTGCAGGGGGTAACGAGCAGTACTTC. Amino acid sequence: CASSFAGGNEQYF.

The genes are TRBV4-2 and TRBJ2-3; 12 bases agree with TRBD2. The CDR3 covers 16 residues. Germline CDR1 and CDR2: LGHNA and YNFKEQ. V trimming: 5 bases; J trimming: 3 bases; junction bases outside the gene matches: 6. The CDR3 region has the DNA TGTGCCAGCAGCTTACGACTAGCGGGGGAGACAGATACGCAGTATTTT. Residues: CASSLRLAGETDTQYF.

The rearrangement uses TRBV14 and TRBJ2-3; D not certain. Germline V lookup: CDR1 SGHDN, CDR2 FVKESK. V was clipped by 3 bases and J by 6 bases, with 10 bases between them. This CDR3 spans 13 amino acids. CDR3 residues: CASSHTIADTQYF. As DNA, the CDR3 is TGTGCCAGCAGCCACACAATCGCCGATACGCAGTATTTT.

The V call is TRBV7-9, the J call TRBJ2-5; 10 bases map to TRBD1. V was clipped by 8 bases and J by 4 bases; unmatched bases: 7. Germline V gives CDR1 SEHNR, CDR2 FQNEAQ (reference sequence). This CDR3 has 14 residues. The CDR3 protein is CASLGQGILETQYF. The CDR3 bases are TGTGCCAGCCTGGGACAGGGGATTTTAGAGACCCAGTACTTC.